This T cell receptor (beta chain) was retrieved from a study of T cells in Graves' hyperthyroidism and ophthalmopathy. Study observations and caveats: From stable hyperthyroidism, ophthalmopathy was separated by a 13 V-J model. Most expanded thyroid clonotypes above 0.001 recurred in blood. Ophthalmopathy was predicted by the model a median of approximately 6 months ahead of onset.

Unmatched junction bases numbered 5, after V lost 1 base and J lost 7 bases. Germline V lookup: CDR1 SGHTS, CDR2 YDEGEE. CDR3 length equals 15 residues. TCR beta CDR3 regions were amplified from RNA. During a first-round RT-PCR of the TCR CDR3, the HTBI primer set was used. A single record per CDR3 protein comes from TCRdb applying MiXCR to the multiplex PCR reads. The repertoire consists of hundreds of thousands of distinct CDR3 sequences, with approximately 42% occurring once and the leading ten covering 7% to 7.5%. Diagnostic decisions used clinical symptoms, serum thyroxine and TRAb, thyroid ultrasound and orbital computed tomography. This clonotype was detected a few times. Its antigen remains unidentified.

This sequence joins TRBV5-8 and TRBJ1-4, with 9 bases aligning to TRBD1. The material sequenced was peripheral blood or thyroid tissue (not recorded which). The origin of this receptor is an adult man with Graves' disease, either hyperthyroidism or ophthalmopathy (not recorded which). DNA of the CDR3: TGTGCCAGCAGCTTGCGCGGGACAGGGACTGAAAAACTGTTTTTT. Translating gives CASSLRGTGTEKLFF.